This T cell receptor beta chain was observed in a study of T cell responses to AZD1222 COVID-19 vaccine. As for the study in general: Second doses were pooled across both intervals (about 4 or about 12 weeks).

Regarding this clone: What it binds is not known.

The data were produced by immunoSEQ multiplex PCR, yet TCRdb's version contains in-frame clones alone and is incomplete. The sample yields approximately 260,000 clones, 85% to 95% seen once. General study points: Close to half of all spike-specific TCRs reportedly target regions of the variants that are unmutated. It was only after the peak T cell response that any repertoires were sampled.

The CDR3 extends over 13 amino acids. V was clipped by 3 bases and J by 8 bases, with 10 bases between them. The receptor was derived from an adult in good health. V usage is TRBV12-3 or TRBV12-4 and J usage is TRBJ1-4; D is perhaps TRBD1 (5 bases). Sequencing used peripheral blood, obtained on day 0 of AZD1222 vaccination. The CDR3: CASSFSGREKLFF. The CDR3 coding sequence is TGTGCCAGCAGTTTTTCGGGACGAGAAAAACTGTTTTTT.